The clone carrying this TCR beta chain was seen ten or more times. As yet, its antigen is unknown. The sample belongs to a study of identical twins. The study, taken as a whole, reports: Insertions ran lower in abundant cord blood beta clonotypes, though not in memory repertoires.

The CDR3 covers 15 residues. V was shortened by 0 bases and J by 5 bases, with 15 bases between the two germline ends. Germline V CDR1 and CDR2: DFQATT, SNEGSKA (reference sequence). TCRdb re-called the 5' RACE reads through MiXCR, storing one row per CDR3 protein. Of 500,000 to 650,000 distinct CDR3 sequences listed, 7.1% are singletons. These data are also associated with another study on yellow fever vaccine responses in identical twins.

The receptor was isolated from a woman aged 18-29 years in good health. The sequenced material came from PBMCs. The V gene is TRBV20-1, the J gene TRBJ2-3, with D unresolved. The CDR3 loop reads CSARDYGLTKDTQYF. CDR3 DNA: TGCAGTGCTAGAGATTACGGGCTTACCAAAGATACGCAGTATTTT.